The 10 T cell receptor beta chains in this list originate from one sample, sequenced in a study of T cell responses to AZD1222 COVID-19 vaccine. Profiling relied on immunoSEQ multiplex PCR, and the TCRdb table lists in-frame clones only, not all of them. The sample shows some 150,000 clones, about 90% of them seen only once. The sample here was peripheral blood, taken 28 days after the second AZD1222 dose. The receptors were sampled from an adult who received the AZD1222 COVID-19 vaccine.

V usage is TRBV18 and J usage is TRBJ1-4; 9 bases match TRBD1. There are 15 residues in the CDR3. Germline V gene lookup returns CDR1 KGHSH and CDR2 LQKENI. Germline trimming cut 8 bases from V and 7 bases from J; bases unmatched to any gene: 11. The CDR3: CASTTGQGGGEKLFF. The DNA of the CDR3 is TGTGCCAGCACAACGGGACAGGGAGGTGGTGAAAAACTGTTTTTT.

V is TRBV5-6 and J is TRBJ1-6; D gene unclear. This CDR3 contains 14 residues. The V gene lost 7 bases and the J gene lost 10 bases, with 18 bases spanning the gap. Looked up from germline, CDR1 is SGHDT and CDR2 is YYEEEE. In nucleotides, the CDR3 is TGTGCCAGCTCCTTGACCGTGGGAGGCTCACCCCTCCACTTT. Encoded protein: CASSLTVGGSPLHF.

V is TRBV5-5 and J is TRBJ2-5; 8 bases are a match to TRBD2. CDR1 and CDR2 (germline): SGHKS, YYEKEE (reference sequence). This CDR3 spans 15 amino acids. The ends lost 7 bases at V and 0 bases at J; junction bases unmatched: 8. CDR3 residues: CASGLGTRYQETQYF. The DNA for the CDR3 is TGTGCCAGCGGGTTGGGGACTAGGTACCAAGAGACCCAGTACTTC.

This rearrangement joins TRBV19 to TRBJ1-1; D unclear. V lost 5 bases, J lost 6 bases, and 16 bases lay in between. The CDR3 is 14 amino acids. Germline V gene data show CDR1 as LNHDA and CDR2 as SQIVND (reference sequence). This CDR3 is CASSPGRAASEAFF. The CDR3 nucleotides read TGTGCCAGTAGTCCCGGGAGGGCCGCCTCTGAAGCTTTCTTT. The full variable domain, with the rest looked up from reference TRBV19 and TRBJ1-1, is DGGITQSPKYLFRKEGQNVTLSCEQNLNHDAMYWYRQDPGQGLRLIYYSQIVNDFQKGDIAEGYSVSREKKESFPLTVTSAQKNPTAFYLCASSPGRAASEAFFGQGTRLTVV.

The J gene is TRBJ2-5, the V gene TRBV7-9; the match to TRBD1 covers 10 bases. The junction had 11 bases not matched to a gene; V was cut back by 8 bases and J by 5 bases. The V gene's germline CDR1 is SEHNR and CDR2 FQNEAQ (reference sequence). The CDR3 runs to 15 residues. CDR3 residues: CASPAQTGGRETQYF. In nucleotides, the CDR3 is TGTGCCAGCCCTGCTCAGACAGGGGGCAGGGAGACCCAGTACTTC. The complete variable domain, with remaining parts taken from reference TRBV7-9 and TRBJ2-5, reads DTGVSQNPRHKITKRGQNVTFRCDPISEHNRLYWYRQTLGQGPEFLTYFQNEAQLEKSRLLSDRFSAERPKGSFSTLEIQRTEQGDSAMYLCASPAQTGGRETQYFGPGTRLLVL.

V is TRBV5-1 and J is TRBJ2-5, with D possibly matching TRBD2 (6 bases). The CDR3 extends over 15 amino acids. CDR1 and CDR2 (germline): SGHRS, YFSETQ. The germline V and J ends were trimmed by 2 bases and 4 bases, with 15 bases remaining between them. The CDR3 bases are TGCGCCAGCAGCTTCTCCGGGGGTCAAGGAGAGACCCAGTACTTC. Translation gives CASSFSGGQGETQYF.

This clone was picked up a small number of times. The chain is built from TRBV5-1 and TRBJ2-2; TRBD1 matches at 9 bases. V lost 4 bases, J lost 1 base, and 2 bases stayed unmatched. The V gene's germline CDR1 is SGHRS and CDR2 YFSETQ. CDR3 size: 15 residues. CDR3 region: CASSGTGWNTGELFF. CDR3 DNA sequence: TGCGCCAGCAGCGGGACAGGGTGGAACACCGGGGAGCTGTTTTTT. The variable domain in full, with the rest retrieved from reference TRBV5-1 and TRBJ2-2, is KAGVTQTPRYLIKTRGQQVTLSCSPISGHRSVSWYQQTPGQGLQFLFEYFSETQRNKGNFPGRFSGRQFSNSRSEMNVSTLELGDSALYLCASSGTGWNTGELFFGEGSRLTVL.

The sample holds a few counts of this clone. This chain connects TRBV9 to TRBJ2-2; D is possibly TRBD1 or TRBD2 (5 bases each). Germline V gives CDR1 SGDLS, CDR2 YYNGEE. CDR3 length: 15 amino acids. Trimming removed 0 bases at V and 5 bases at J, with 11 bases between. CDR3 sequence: CASSVDGTTTGELFF. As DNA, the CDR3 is TGTGCCAGCAGCGTAGACGGGACGACAACCGGGGAGCTGTTTTTT.

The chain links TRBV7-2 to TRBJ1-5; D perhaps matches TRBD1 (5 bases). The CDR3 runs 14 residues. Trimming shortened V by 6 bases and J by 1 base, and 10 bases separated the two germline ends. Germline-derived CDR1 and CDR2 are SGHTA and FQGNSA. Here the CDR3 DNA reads TGTGCCAGCAGTATGGGGGGAAGCAATCAGCCCCAGCATTTT. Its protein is CASSMGGSNQPQHF. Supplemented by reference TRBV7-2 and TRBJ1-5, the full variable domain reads GAGVSQSPSNKVTEKGKDVELRCDPISGHTALYWYRQSLGQGLEFLIYFQGNSAPDKSGLPSDRFSAERTGGSVSTLTIQRTQQEDSAVYLCASSMGGSNQPQHFGDGTRLSIL.

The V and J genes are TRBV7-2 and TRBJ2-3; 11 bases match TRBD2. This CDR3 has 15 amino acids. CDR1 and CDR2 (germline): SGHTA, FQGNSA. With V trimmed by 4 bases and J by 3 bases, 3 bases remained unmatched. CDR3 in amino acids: CASSSTSGRTDTQYF. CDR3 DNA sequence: TGTGCCAGCAGCTCTACTAGCGGGAGAACAGATACGCAGTATTTT.